This T cell receptor (beta chain) was sequenced during a study of cytomegalovirus exposure and HLA in healthy donors (dated by TCRdb to the late 2010s). For context, the study as a whole: A later analysis indicated that the 90 to 150 validation repertoires were generated on the platform also employed for the approximately 690 repertoires of the first cohort. The study was designed to test whether signatures of past pathogen exposure could be identified by cataloging public T cell receptors. A separate validation cohort of 100 to 150 different subjects was used in addition to the 666-subject first cohort. High-throughput TCR immunosequencing, statistical association of individual TCRs with disease status, and machine learning were combined to predict cytomegalovirus infection status. General conclusions and limits of the study: All 120 or so repertoires were used to score co-occurrence in the validation cohort in a later analysis, because that analysis had no HLA typing for the cohort. The study gave a list of under 200 TCR beta chains associated with cytomegalovirus. Of the cluster scores, roughly 93% were above 0 in a later analysis, which found that TCRs clustered in the first cohort also tended to co-occur in the 120 or so validation repertoires. The classifier was reported to diagnose cytomegalovirus status with high specificity and sensitivity in both the original cohort and the validation cohort. It was suggested by the authors that the approach could potentially be generalized to other disease states and immunological phenotypes. Most TCR sequences were observed very rarely across donors, whereas some public TCRs were present in many individuals. In vitro tests confirmed that a few of the cytomegalovirus-associated TCR beta chains recognize cytomegalovirus antigens.

Donors formed part of the validation cohort, which comprised about 130 subjects and was distinct from the first cohort of under 850 subjects. The library relied on the immunoSEQ multiplex PCR assay. Per the authors' processing: A statistical classification framework was built for diagnosing cytomegalovirus status from the catalog of TCR beta chain sequences. Held by TCRdb, this immuneACCESS table contains in-frame sequences only and omits some clones. Under half of the omission traces to an unresolved V gene where checked; the cause of the rest is unknown. That table gives V, J and clone size, and the DNA gave D and trimming. The sample data list about 180,000 clones, and roughly 86% of these were observed just once. Less than 3.5% of the sample is held by the ten biggest clonotypes. V loses 5 bases at its end and J loses 2 bases; junction bases beyond the gene matches: 21. CDR1 and CDR2, per the germline V gene (reference sequence), are LNHNV and YYDKDF. The CDR3 holds 19 amino acids from the cysteine to the phenylalanine. CDR3 DNA is the only sequence kept; it has 57 bases, read in frame from the first base.

As to this clone: The specificity of this receptor is unknown. There are no base qualities to consult, and no much larger clone falls within one base.

The sequence links TRBV15 to TRBJ2-7; 7 junctional bases match TRBD2. The TCR was taken from a man in his late teens or twenties in good health and CMV-seropositive. Material for sequencing was PBMCs. The bases read TGTGCCACCAGCCAAGATGGAGTTTGGGGCGGGAGTCGACCCTACGAGCAGTACTTC. Its translation is CATSQDGVWGGSRPYEQYF.